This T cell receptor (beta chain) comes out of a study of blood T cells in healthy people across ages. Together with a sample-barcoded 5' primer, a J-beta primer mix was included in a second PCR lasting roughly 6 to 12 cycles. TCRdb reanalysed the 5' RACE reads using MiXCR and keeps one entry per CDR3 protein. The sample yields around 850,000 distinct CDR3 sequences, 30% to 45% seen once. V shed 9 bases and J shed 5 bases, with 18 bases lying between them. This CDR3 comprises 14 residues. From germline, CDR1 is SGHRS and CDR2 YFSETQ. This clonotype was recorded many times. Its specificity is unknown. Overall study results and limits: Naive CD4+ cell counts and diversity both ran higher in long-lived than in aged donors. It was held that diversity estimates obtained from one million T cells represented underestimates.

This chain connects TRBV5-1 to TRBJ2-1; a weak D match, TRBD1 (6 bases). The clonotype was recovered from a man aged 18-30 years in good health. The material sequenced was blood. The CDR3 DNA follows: TGCGCCACCAAGGGGAATACAGGGAACAATGAGCAGTTCTTC. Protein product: CATKGNTGNNEQFF.